This T cell receptor beta chain appears in the sequencing data of a study of blood T cells in healthy people across ages. Notes on the study in general: Roughly linear age-related decline in beta diversity appeared, significant by age approximately 40. Naive CD4+ cell counts and diversity both ran higher in long-lived than in aged donors.

This clonotype was seen a few times. Its antigen is undetermined. Together with a sample-barcoded 5' primer, a J-beta primer mix was included in a second PCR lasting about 6 to 12 cycles. In TCRdb, the 5' RACE reads were re-called with MiXCR into one record per CDR3 protein. The sample lists about 800,000 distinct CDR3 sequences, 58% occurring once. Germline CDR1 reads MDHEN; CDR2 reads SYDVKM. V shed 2 bases and J 2 bases; nucleotides not matched to a gene: 11. CDR3 length equals 20 residues. This receptor was obtained from a man aged 25 to 40 in good health. The V gene is TRBV28, the J gene TRBJ2-3; 15 bases line up with TRBD2. Sequenced input: blood. The CDR3 DNA is TGTGCCAGCAGTTTACCAACTGGACTAGCGGGAGGGCCTTCCACAGATACGCAGTATTTT. It encodes CASSLPTGLAGGPSTDTQYF. The full variable domain, in which reference TRBV28 and TRBJ2-3 provide the parts outside the CDR3, is DVKVTQSSRYLVKRTGEKVFLECVQDMDHENMFWYRQDPGLGLRLIYFSYDVKMKEKGDIPEGYSVSREKKERFSLILESASTNQTSMYLCASSLPTGLAGGPSTDTQYFGPGTRLTVL.